This TCR beta chain was identified during a study of T cell repertoires in cytomegalovirus infection. Turning to the study itself: Peptides in the study included HLA-C-restricted and HLA-B-restricted CMV epitopes. CMV infection together with matching HLA type was indicated by public TCR beta signatures.

Whole-study results and caveats: CMV carriers with the relevant HLA were identified by cumulative public TCR beta family frequency. CMV-specific TCR beta clonotypes restricted by HLA-C were the ones dominating the ex vivo response.

TCRdb reprocessed the reads with MiXCR, giving one entry per CDR3 protein. The profile covers fewer than 650,000 distinct CDR3 sequences, with 35% to 50% appearing a single time and over 45% taken by the ten largest. This CDR3 comprises 15 residues. V lost 8 bases to trimming and J lost 4 bases, with 18 bases between them. Germline V CDR1 and CDR2: LNHDA, SQIVND (reference sequence). As concerns this clonotype: The antigen is unknown.

This clonotype was obtained from a human donor in good health (CMV status not recorded). Some clones in this sample may be carry-over from other donors' samples. The chain carries TRBV19 and TRBJ1-5; D remains unclear. The starting material was cultured PBMCs, obtained from culture after CMV antigen stimulation. CDR3 bases: TGTGCCAGTGGTACGGAAAGCGGCGGGAATCAGCCCCAGCATTTT. It encodes CASGTESGGNQPQHF.